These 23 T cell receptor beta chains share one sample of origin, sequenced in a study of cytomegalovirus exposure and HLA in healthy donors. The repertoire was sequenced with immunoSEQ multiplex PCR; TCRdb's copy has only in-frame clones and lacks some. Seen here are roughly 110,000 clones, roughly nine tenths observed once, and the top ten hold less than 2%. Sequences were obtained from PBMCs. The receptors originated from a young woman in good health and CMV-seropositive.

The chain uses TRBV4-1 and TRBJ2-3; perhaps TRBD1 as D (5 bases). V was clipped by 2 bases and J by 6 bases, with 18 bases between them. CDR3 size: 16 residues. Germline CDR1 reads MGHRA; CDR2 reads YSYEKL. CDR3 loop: CASSQSGADYMDTQYF. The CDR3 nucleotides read TGCGCCAGCAGCCAATCTGGGGCTGATTATATGGATACGCAGTATTTT.

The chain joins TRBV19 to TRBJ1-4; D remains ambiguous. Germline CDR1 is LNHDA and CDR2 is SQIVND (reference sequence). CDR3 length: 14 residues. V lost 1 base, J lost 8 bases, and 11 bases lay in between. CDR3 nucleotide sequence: TGTGCCAGTAGTATAGTCCGGACTGAAGAAAAACTGTTTTTT. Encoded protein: CASSIVRTEEKLFF.

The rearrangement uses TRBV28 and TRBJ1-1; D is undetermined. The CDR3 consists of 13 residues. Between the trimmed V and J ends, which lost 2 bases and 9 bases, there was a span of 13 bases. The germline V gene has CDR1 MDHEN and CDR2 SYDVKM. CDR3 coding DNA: TGTGCCAGCAGTTTAGTCGAGGCCCAAAAAGCTTTCTTT. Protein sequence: CASSLVEAQKAFF.

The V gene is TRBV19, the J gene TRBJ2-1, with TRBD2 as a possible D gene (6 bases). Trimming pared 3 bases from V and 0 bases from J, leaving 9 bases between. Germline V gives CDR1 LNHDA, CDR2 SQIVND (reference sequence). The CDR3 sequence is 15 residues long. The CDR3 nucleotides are TGTGCCAGTAGTATTGAGGGACTCTCCTACAATGAGCAGTTCTTC. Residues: CASSIEGLSYNEQFF.

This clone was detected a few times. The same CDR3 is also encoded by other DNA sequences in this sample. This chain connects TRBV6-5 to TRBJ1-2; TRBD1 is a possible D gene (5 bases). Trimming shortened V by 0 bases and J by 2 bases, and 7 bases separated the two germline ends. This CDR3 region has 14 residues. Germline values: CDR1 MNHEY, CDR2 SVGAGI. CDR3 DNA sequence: TGTGCCAGCAGTTACTCGGGGCTAAACTATGGCTACACCTTC. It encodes CASSYSGLNYGYTF.

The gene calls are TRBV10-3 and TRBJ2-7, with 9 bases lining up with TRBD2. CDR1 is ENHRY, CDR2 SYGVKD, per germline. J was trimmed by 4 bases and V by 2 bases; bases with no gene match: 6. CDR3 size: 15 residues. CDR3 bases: TGTGCCATCAGTGAGGCGGCGGGGGGGCTGTACGAGCAGTACGTC. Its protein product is CAISEAAGGLYEQYV.

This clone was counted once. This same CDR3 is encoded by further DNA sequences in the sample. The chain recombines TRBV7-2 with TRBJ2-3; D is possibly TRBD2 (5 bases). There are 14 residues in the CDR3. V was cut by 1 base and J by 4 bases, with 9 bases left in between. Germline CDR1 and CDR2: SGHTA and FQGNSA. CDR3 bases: TGTGCCAGCAGCTTAGTGGGGAGTGCAGATACGCAGTATTTT. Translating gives CASSLVGSADTQYF.

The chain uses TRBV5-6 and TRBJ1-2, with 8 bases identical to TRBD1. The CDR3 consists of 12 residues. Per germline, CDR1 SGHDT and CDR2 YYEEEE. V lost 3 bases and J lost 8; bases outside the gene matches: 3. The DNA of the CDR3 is TGTGCCAGCAGCTGGACAGGGAAGGGCTACACCTTC. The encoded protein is CASSWTGKGYTF.

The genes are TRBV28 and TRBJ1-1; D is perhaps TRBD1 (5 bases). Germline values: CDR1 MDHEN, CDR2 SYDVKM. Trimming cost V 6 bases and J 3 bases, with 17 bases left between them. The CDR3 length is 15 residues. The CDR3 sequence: CASSPPPGGYTEAFF. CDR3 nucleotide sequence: TGTGCCAGCAGCCCTCCTCCGGGGGGTTACACTGAAGCTTTCTTT.

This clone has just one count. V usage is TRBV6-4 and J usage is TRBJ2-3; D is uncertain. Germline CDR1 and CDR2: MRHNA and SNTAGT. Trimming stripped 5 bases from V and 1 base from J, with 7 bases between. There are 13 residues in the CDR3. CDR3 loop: CASSRQGTDTQYF. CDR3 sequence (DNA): TGTGCCAGCAGTCGGCAGGGCACAGATACGCAGTATTTT.

This chain's CDR3 is CASSLDQAFYTEAFF. As DNA, the CDR3 is TGTGCCAGCAGCTTGGACCAGGCTTTTTACACTGAAGCTTTCTTT. The V gene is TRBV5-6, the J gene TRBJ1-1; D unclear. The CDR3 has 15 residues. Germline V gives CDR1 SGHDT, CDR2 YYEEEE. V lost 0 bases and J 3 bases, leaving 12 bases between the germline ends.

Written as DNA, the CDR3 is TGTGCCAGCAGCCTCTGGACATTGAACACTGAAGCTTTCTTT. This translates into CASSLWTLNTEAFF. The V and J genes are TRBV7-9 and TRBJ1-1; possibly TRBD1 for D (5 bases). This CDR3 spans 14 amino acids. CDR1 SEHNR and CDR2 FQNEAQ come from the germline V gene (reference sequence). V was trimmed by 5 bases and J by 0 bases, leaving 10 bases between them.

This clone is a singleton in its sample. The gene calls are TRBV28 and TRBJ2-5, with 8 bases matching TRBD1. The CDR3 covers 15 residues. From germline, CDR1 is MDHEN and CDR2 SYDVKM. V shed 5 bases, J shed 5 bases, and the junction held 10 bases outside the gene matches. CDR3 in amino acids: CASSLGTGLGETQYF. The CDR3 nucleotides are TGTGCCAGCAGTCTGGGGACAGGACTTGGGGAGACCCAGTACTTC. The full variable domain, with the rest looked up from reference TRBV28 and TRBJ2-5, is DVKVTQSSRYLVKRTGEKVFLECVQDMDHENMFWYRQDPGLGLRLIYFSYDVKMKEKGDIPEGYSVSREKKERFSLILESASTNQTSMYLCASSLGTGLGETQYFGPGTRLLVL.

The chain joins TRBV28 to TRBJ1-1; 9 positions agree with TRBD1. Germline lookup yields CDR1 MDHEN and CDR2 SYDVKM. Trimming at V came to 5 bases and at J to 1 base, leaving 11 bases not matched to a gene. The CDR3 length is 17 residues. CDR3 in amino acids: CASSSTGGAGWNTEAFF. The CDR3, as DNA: TGTGCCAGCAGTAGTACAGGGGGCGCGGGTTGGAACACTGAAGCTTTCTTT.

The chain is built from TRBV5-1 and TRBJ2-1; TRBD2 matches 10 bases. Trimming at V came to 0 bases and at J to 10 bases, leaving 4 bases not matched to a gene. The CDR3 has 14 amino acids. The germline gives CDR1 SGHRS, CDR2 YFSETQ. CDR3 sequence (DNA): TGCGCCAGCAGCTTGGGGCTAGCGGGGGCCGAGCAGTTCTTC. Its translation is CASSLGLAGAEQFF.

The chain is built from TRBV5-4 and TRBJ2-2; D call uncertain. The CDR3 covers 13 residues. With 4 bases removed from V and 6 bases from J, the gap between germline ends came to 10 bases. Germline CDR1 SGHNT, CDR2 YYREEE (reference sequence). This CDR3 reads CASSPVEAGELFF. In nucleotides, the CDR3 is TGTGCCAGCAGCCCTGTTGAGGCCGGGGAGCTGTTTTTT.

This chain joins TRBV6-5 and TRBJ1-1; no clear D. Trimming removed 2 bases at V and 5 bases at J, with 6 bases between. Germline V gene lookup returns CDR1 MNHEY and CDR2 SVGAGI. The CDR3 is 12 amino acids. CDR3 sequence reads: CASSYEGTEAFF. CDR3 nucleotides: TGTGCCAGCAGTTACGAGGGAACTGAAGCTTTCTTT.

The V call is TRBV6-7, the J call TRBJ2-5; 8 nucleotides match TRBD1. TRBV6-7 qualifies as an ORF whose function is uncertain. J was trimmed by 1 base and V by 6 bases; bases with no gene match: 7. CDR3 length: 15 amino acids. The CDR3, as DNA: TGTGCCAGCAGAGTGGACAGGGTTACCCAAGAGACCCAGTACTTC. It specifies CASRVDRVTQETQYF.

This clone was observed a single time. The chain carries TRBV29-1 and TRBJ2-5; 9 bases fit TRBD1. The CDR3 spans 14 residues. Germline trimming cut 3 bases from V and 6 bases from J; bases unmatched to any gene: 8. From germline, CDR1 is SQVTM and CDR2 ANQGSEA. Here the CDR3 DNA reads TGCAGCGTTGAGTTCCGGGACAGGGAAAAGACCCAGTACTTC. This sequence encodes CSVEFRDREKTQYF. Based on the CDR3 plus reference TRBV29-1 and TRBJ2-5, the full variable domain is SAVISQKPSRDICQRGTSLTIQCQVDSQVTMMFWYRQQPGQSLTLIATANQGSEATYESGFVIDKFPISRPNLTFSTLTVSNMSPEDSSIYLCSVEFRDREKTQYFGPGTRLLVL.

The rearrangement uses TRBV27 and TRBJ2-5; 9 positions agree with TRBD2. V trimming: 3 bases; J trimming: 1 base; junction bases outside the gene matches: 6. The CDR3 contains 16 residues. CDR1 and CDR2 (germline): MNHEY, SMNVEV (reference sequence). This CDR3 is CASSFRAGGPQETQYF. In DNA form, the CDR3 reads TGTGCCAGCAGTTTCAGGGCGGGGGGGCCCCAAGAGACCCAGTACTTC.

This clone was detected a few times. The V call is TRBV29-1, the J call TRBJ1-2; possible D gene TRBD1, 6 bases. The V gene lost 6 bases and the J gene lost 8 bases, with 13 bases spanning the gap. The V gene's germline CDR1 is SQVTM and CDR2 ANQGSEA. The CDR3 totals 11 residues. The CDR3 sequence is CSVQTTGGYTF. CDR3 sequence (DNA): TGCAGCGTCCAAACCACAGGGGGCTACACCTTC.

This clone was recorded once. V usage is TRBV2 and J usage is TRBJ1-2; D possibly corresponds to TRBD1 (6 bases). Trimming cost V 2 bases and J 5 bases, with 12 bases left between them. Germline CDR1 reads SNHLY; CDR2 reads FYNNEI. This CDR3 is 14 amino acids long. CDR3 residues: CASSERPGAYGYTF. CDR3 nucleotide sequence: TGTGCCAGCAGTGAACGGCCAGGGGCATATGGCTACACCTTC.

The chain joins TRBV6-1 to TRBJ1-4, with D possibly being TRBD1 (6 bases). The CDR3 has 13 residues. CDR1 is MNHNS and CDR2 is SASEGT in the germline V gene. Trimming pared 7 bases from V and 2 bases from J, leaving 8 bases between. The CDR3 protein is CASNRVTNEKLFF. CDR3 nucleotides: TGTGCCAGCAACAGGGTGACTAATGAAAAACTGTTTTTT.